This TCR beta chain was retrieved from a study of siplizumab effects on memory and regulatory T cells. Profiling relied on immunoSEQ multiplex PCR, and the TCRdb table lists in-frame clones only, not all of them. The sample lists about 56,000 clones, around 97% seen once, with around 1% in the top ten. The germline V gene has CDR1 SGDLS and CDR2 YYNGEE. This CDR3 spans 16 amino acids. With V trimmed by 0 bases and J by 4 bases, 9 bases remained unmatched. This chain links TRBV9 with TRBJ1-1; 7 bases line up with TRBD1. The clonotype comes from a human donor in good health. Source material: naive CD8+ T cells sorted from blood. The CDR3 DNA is TGTGCCAGCAGCGTAGATCGTGAGGGGGCAGGCACTGAAGCTTTCTTT. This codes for CASSVDREGAGTEAFF.